Below, one T cell receptor (beta chain) is given with its context. The antigen is undetermined. CDR3 size: 14 residues. Trimming removed 0 bases at V and 0 bases at J, with 6 bases between. Germline V gives CDR1 LGHNA, CDR2 YSLEER. As it was prepared, the TCRbeta library received unique molecular identifiers. TCRdb independently ran MiXCR on the PCR reads; one entry per CDR3 protein. Of hundreds of thousands of distinct CDR3 sequences in the sample, under 15% were seen once. The sample belongs to a study of T-cell reconstitution after alpha-beta-depleted transplantation in children. Study-level results: Reported findings indicate that, about two months after transplant, alpha-beta T cells came from several hundred expanded clones, which were derived from non-depleted graft cells. By one year post-transplant, T-cell counts and diversity largely arose from T cells that were newly produced.

This specimen consisted of PBMCs, mostly from graft donor cells, obtained 360 days after TCRalphabeta/CD19-depleted stem cell transplant. The sequence was collected from a male patient younger than 18 who had a stem cell transplant for acute myeloid leukemia, so the T cells may come from the graft donor. V gene TRBV4-3 combines with J gene TRBJ2-7; D remains ambiguous. CDR3 residues: CASSQEPSSYEQYF. In DNA, the CDR3 is TGCGCCAGCAGCCAAGAGCCGTCCTCCTACGAGCAGTACTTC.